This TCR beta chain derives from a study of CD8+ T cells in alopecia areata. Worth noting for this clone: Mouse names are used for the genes. Coverage ceases 4 residues before the CDR3 finishes, and the germline J gene fills in the end.

Deletions cut 0 bases from V and 0 bases from J, with 10 bases between. Germline V gene lookup returns CDR1 NSQYPW and CDR2 LRSPGD (reference sequence). The CDR3 has 16 amino acids. Sequencing relied on a cDNA template that was reverse transcribed from extracted RNA. Some clones are missing from TCRdb's copy, which holds only in-frame ones; the method was immunoSEQ multiplex PCR. The sample yields about 110,000 clones, without any singletons. This chain uses TRBV1 with TRBJ2-3, with no clear D. The receptor was derived from a C3H/HeJ mouse with alopecia areata. These mice share the MHC haplotype H2-k. Sequenced input: lesional skin. CDR3 sequence reads: CTCSADYATSAETLYF. Partial CDR3 DNA: TGCACCTGCAGTGCAGATTACGCAACTAGTGCAGAA. The full variable domain, in which reference TRBV1 and TRBJ2-3 provide the parts outside the CDR3, is VTLLEQNPRWRLVPRGQAVNLRCILKNSQYPWMSWYQQDLQKQLQWLFTLRSPGDKEVKSLPGADYLATRVTDTELRLQVANMSQGRTLYCTCSADYATSAETLYFGSGTRLTVL.